A single sample is the source of the 5 T cell receptor beta chains below, sequenced in a study of vaccination and CD4 T cells after COVID-19. Treatment in this sample: roughly 11-day PBMC culture with coronavirus spike peptide pools or control peptides (ViraFEST assay). Prior to the COVID-19 pandemic (2011-2018), the unexposed donor's CD4+ T cells were collected. Antigens for these TCRs are unknown. Cultured CD4+ T cell DNA underwent sequencing with the Oncomine TCR Beta short-read assay. From CD4+ T cells that had been cultured, genomic DNA was extracted. TCRdb fed the PCR reads into MiXCR, producing one record per CDR3 protein. The sample holds 12,000 or so distinct CDR3 sequences, around 37% seen once. The material sequenced was CD4+ T cells from blood, cultured in vitro. The origin of the receptors is a human donor in good health.

The chain employs TRBV7-3 and TRBJ2-1; TRBD1 or TRBD2 may be the D gene (6 bases each). Trimming stripped 1 base from V and 9 bases from J, with 10 bases between. Germline assignment: CDR1 SGHTA and CDR2 FQGTGA. CDR3 size: 13 residues. The CDR3 nucleotides read TGTGCCAGCAGCTTAAGATCGGGGGCTGAGCAGTTCTTC. Translation gives CASSLRSGAEQFF. The complete variable domain, with remaining parts taken from reference TRBV7-3 and TRBJ2-1, reads GAGVSQTPSNKVTEKGKYVELRCDPISGHTALYWYRQSLGQGPEFLIYFQGTGAADDSGLPNDRFFAVRPEGSVSTLKIQRTERGDSAVYLCASSLRSGAEQFFGPGTRLTVL.

This rearrangement joins TRBV6-1 to TRBJ1-1, with 8 nucleotides matching TRBD1. Trimming cost V 6 bases and J 6 bases; bases outside gene matches: 6. Germline-derived CDR1 and CDR2 are MNHNS and SASEGT. The CDR3 has 13 residues. The CDR3 is CASRPGGAAEAFF. CDR3 in DNA: TGTGCCAGCAGGCCAGGGGGCGCGGCTGAAGCTTTCTTT.

This sequence joins TRBV11-2 and TRBJ2-7, with unresolved D. V was cut by 6 bases and J by 0 bases, with 12 bases left in between. There are 14 residues in the CDR3. CDR1 and CDR2 (germline): SGHAT, FQNNGV. CDR3 nucleotides: TGTGCCAGCAGTGGGATCGCAAGCTCCTACGAGCAGTACTTC. Translation gives CASSGIASSYEQYF.

This chain links TRBV28 with TRBJ1-1, with TRBD1 matching over 9 bases. This CDR3 is 15 amino acids long. Germline V gene data show CDR1 as MDHEN and CDR2 as SYDVKM. J was trimmed by 5 bases and V by 1 base; bases with no gene match: 5. The CDR3 nucleotides read TGTGCCAGCAGTTTATTGGGACAGGGAGGGACTGAAGCTTTCTTT. Its translation is CASSLLGQGGTEAFF.

A note on this clonotype: One junction end disagrees with the germline gene, perhaps due to a read error. This rearrangement joins TRBV20-1 to TRBJ2-1; weak D call: TRBD2 (5 bases). This CDR3 spans 17 amino acids. Germline V gene sequence: CDR1 DFQATT, CDR2 SNEGSKA (reference sequence). The DNA of the CDR3 is TGCAGTGCTAGAGATTCCAGCGGAGGAGGCGGTAGCAATGAGCAGTTCTTT. Its translation is CSARDSSGGGGSNEQFF.